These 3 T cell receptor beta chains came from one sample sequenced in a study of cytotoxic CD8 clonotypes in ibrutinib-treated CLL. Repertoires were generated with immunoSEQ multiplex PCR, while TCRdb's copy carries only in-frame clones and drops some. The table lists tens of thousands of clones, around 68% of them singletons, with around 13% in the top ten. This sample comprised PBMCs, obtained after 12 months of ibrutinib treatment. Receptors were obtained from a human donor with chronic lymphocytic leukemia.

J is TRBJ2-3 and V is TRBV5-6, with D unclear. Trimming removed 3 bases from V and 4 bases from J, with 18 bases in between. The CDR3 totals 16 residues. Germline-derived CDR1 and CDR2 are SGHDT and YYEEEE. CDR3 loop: CASSSSPPLLADTQYF. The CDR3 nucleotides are TGTGCCAGCAGCTCCTCCCCTCCACTCTTAGCAGATACGCAGTATTTT.

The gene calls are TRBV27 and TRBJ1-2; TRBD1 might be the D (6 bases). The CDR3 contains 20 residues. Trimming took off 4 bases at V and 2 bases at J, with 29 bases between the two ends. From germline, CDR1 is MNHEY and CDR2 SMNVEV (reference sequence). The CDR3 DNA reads TGTGCCAGCAGTTCATACTTCCCTCGCGAGGGAGACAGGACAAACTATGGCTACACCTTC. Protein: CASSSYFPREGDRTNYGYTF.

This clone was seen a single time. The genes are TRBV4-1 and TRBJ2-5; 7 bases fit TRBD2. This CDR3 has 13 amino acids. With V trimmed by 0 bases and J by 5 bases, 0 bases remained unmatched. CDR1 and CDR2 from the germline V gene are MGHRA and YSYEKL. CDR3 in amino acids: CASSQDGGETQYF. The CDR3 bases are TGCGCCAGCAGCCAAGACGGGGGGGAGACCCAGTACTTC.